This TCR beta chain was captured by sequencing in a study of T cell clonality in common variable immunodeficiency. Study results and caveats: Fewer deletions and N-nucleotide insertions were reportedly seen in common variable immunodeficiency TCR beta sequences.

Caucasian heritage predominated among both patients and controls. Germline CDR1 reads SGHNT; CDR2 reads YYREEE (reference sequence). This CDR3 contains 15 residues. V was cut by 2 bases and J by 1 base, with 12 bases left in between. Data came from immunoSEQ multiplex PCR; TCRdb stores just in-frame clones and leaves some out. Sampling found fewer than 75,000 clones, none seen once. In this sample, this clone turned up many times. Its antigen is not known. The read ends 3 residues before the CDR3 terminus; that terminus is restored from the germline J gene. This receptor was identified in a person between 18 and 75 years old in good health. The chain links TRBV5-4 to TRBJ1-1, with D hard to call. The sample consisted of peripheral blood mononuclear cells. This chain's CDR3 is CASSFFRPGNTEAFF. CDR3 DNA (partial): TGTGCCAGCAGCTTCTTTCGCCCGGGGAACACTGAA.